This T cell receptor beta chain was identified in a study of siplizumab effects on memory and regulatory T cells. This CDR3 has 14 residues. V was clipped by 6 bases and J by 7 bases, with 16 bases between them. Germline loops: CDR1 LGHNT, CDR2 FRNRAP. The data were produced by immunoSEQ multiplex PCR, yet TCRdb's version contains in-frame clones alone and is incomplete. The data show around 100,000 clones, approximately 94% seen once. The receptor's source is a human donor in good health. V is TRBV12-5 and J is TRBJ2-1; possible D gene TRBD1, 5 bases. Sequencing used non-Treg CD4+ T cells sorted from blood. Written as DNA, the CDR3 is TGTGCTAGTGGCCGAGCGACAGCCAAGAATGAGCAGTTCTTC. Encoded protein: CASGRATAKNEQFF.